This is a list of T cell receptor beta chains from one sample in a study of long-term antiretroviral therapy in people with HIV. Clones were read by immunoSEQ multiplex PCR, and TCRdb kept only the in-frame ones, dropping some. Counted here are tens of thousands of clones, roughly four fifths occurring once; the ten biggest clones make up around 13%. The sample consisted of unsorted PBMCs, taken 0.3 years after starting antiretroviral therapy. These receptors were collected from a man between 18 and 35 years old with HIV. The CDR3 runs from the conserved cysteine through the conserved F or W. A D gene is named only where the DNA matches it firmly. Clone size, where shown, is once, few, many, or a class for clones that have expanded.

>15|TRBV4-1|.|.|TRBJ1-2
CASSQGRDYSAGYTF
TGCGCCAGCAGCCAAGGCCGGGACTATAGCGCGGGCTACACCTTC
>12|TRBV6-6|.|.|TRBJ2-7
CASSYSRGEQYF
TGTGCCAGCAGTTACAGTAGAGGCGAGCAGTACTTC
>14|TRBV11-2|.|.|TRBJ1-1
CASSLAGRGTEAFF
TGTGCCAGCAGCTTAGCAGGCCGAGGGACTGAAGCTTTCTTT
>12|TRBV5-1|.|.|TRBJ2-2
CASSLNTGELFF
TGCGCCAGCAGCTTGAACACCGGGGAGCTGTTTTTT
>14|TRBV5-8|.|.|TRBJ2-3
CASSLAPSTDTQYF
TGTGCCAGCAGCTTGGCCCCTAGCACAGATACGCAGTATTTT
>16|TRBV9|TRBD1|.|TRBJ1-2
CASSVAGLGQGGGYTF
TGTGCCAGCAGCGTAGCTGGTTTGGGGCAGGGGGGCGGCTACACCTTC
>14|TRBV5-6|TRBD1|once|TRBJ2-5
CASSHPTGVETQYF
TGTGCCAGCAGCCACCCAACAGGGGTGGAGACCCAGTACTTC
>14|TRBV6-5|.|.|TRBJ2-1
CASSYAVTGYEQFF
TGTGCCAGCAGTTACGCGGTTACAGGCTATGAGCAGTTCTTC
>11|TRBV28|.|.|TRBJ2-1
CASGGWEPEFF
TGTGCCAGTGGGGGTTGGGAGCCGGAATTCTTC
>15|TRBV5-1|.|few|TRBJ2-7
CASSSLAGPSYEQYF
TGCGCCAGCAGCTCCCTGGCGGGACCTTCCTACGAGCAGTACTTC
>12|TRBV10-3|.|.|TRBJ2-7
CATRGSGYEQYF
TGTGCCACGAGGGGGAGTGGCTACGAGCAGTACTTC
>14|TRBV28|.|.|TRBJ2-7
CASSWTALSHEQYF
TGTGCCAGCTCCTGGACGGCTCTTTCCCACGAGCAGTACTTC
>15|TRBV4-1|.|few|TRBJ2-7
CASSQRVGGDYEQYF
TGCGCCAGCAGCCAACGGGTAGGCGGAGACTACGAGCAGTACTTC
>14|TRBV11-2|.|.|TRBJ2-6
CASSFGFGANVLTF
TGTGCCAGCAGCTTTGGGTTTGGGGCCAACGTCCTGACTTTC
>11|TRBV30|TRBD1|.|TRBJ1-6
CAGGRNSPLHF
TGTGCAGGGGGCAGGAATTCACCCCTCCACTTT
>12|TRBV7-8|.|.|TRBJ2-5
CASSFPQETQYF
TGTGCCAGCAGCTTTCCCCAAGAGACCCAGTACTTC
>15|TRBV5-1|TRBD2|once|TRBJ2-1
CASSPGTSLVNEQFF
TGCGCCAGCAGCCCCGGGACTAGCTTAGTCAATGAGCAGTTCTTC
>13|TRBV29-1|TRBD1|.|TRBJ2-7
CSVLTGSSYEQYF
TGCAGCGTCTTGACAGGGTCCTCCTACGAGCAGTACTTC
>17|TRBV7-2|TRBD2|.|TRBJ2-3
CASSLRLAGTSTDTQYF
TGTGCCAGCAGCTTACGACTAGCGGGAACAAGCACAGATACGCAGTATTTT
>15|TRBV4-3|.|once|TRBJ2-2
CASSQGYRVTGELFF
TGCGCCAGCAGCCAAGGGTACAGGGTGACCGGGGAGCTGTTTTTT
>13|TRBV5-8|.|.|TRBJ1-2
CASSSTAGYGYTF
TGTGCCAGCAGCTCGACAGCAGGATATGGCTACACCTTC
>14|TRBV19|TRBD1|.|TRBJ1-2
CASKGQGPNYGYTF
TGTGCCAGTAAAGGACAGGGCCCTAACTATGGCTACACCTTC
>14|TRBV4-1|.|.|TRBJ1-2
CASSQDRGGYGYTF
TGCGCCAGCAGCCAAGATAGAGGGGGATATGGCTACACCTTC
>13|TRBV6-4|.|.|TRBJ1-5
CASSEQGDQPQHF
TGTGCCAGCAGTGAACAGGGAGATCAGCCCCAGCATTTT
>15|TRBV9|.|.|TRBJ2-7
CASSVGQESSYEQYF
TGTGCCAGCAGCGTAGGGCAGGAGAGCTCCTACGAGCAGTACTTC
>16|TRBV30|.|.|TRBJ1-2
CAWSPRGRAREYGYTF
TGTGCCTGGAGCCCCCGAGGCAGGGCGAGGGAATATGGCTACACCTTC
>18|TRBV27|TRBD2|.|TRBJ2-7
CASSLALPSGTKPYEQYF
TGTGCCAGCAGTTTAGCCCTCCCCTCCGGGACTAAGCCCTACGAGCAGTACTTC
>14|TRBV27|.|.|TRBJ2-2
CASSLIWNTGELFF
TGTGCCAGCAGTTTAATTTGGAACACCGGGGAGCTGTTTTTT
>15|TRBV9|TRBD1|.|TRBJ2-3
CASRAGGASTDTQYF
TGTGCCAGCAGGGCAGGGGGAGCTAGCACAGATACGCAGTATTTT
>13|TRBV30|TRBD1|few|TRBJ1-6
CAWSPGGGPPLHF
TGTGCCTGGAGTCCAGGGGGTGGACCACCCCTCCACTTT
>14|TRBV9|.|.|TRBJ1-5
CASSPRGGGQPQHF
TGTGCCAGCAGCCCCCGTGGGGGGGGTCAGCCCCAGCATTTT
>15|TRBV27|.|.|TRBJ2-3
CASSSQNPGRDTQYF
TGTGCCAGCAGTTCCCAGAACCCCGGACGAGATACGCAGTATTTT
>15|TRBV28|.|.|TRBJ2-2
CASSLALSGNGELFF
TGTGCCAGCAGTTTAGCGCTTAGCGGTAACGGGGAGCTGTTTTTT
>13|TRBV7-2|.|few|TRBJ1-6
CASSLRRGEPLHF
TGTGCCAGCAGCTTAAGGAGGGGAGAACCCCTCCACTTT
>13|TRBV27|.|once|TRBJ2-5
CASSFDSQETQYF
TGTGCCAGCAGTTTTGACAGCCAAGAGACCCAGTACTTC
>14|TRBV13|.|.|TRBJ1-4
CASSTGPINEKLFF
TGTGCCAGCAGCACCGGACCGATTAATGAAAAACTGTTTTTT
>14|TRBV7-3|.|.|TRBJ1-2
CASSLGTEGDGYTF
TGTGCCAGCAGCTTAGGCACCGAGGGCGATGGCTACACCTTC
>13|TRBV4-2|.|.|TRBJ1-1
CASSPADRAEAFF
TGTGCCAGCAGCCCAGCCGACAGAGCTGAAGCTTTCTTT
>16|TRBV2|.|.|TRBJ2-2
CASSGRQGGTVGELFF
TGTGCCAGCAGTGGCCGACAGGGAGGGACTGTCGGGGAGCTGTTTTTT
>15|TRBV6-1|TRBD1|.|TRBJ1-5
CASRGTESSNQPQHF
TGTGCCAGCAGGGGGACAGAAAGTAGCAATCAGCCCCAGCATTTT
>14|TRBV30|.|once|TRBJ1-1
CAWPFRRETAEAFF
TGTGCCTGGCCTTTCCGCAGGGAAACGGCTGAAGCTTTCTTT
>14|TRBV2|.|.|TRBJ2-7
CASSDHPDTYEQYF
TGTGCCAGCAGTGATCATCCAGATACCTACGAGCAGTACTTC
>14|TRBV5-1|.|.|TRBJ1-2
CASSLVGGNYGYTF
TGCGCCAGCAGCTTGGTCGGGGGCAACTATGGCTACACCTTC
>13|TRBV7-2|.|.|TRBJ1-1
CASSLARHTEAFF
TGTGCCAGCAGCTTAGCCCGGCACACTGAAGCTTTCTTT
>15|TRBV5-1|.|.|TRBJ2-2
CASSTGPTDTGELFF
TGCGCCAGCTCCACGGGCCCAACGGACACCGGGGAGCTGTTTTTT
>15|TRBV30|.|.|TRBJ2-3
CAWSVRGGWLDTQYF
TGTGCCTGGAGTGTAAGGGGGGGCTGGTTAGATACGCAGTATTTT
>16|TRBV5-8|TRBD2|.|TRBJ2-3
CASSLRLAGEIDTQYF
TGTGCCAGCAGCTTGAGGCTAGCGGGGGAAATAGATACGCAGTATTTT
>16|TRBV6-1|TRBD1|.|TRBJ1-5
CASSGLDRGGYQPQHF
TGTGCCAGCAGTGGCCTGGACAGGGGCGGCTATCAGCCCCAGCATTTT
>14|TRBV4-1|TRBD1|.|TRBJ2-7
CASSQSQGWYEQYF
TGCGCCAGCAGCCAATCACAGGGGTGGTACGAGCAGTACTTC
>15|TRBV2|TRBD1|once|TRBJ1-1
CASSGGQGGPAEAFF
TGTGCCAGCAGTGGAGGACAGGGGGGCCCAGCTGAAGCTTTCTTT
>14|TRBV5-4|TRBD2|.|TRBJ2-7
CASSLLAGSYEQYF
TGTGCCAGCAGCTTGCTAGCGGGCTCCTACGAGCAGTACTTC
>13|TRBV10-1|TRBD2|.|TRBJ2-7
CASSGGGNYEQYF
TGCGCCAGCAGTGGGGGGGGTAACTACGAGCAGTACTTC
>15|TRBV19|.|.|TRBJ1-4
CASSIERGSNEKLFF
TGTGCCAGTAGTATAGAGCGGGGATCGAATGAAAAACTGTTTTTT
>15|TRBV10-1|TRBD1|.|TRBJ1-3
CASELDRESGNTIYF
TGCGCCAGTGAACTAGACAGGGAGTCCGGAAACACCATATATTTT
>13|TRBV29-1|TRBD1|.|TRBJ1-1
CSVGTVLNTEAFF
TGCAGCGTGGGGACAGTTTTGAACACTGAAGCTTTCTTT
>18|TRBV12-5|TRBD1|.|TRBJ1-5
CASGLGTGSVVGNQPQHF
TGTGCTAGTGGCCTCGGGACAGGGAGTGTGGTGGGCAATCAGCCCCAGCATTTT
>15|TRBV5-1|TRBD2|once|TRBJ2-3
CASSRGGSYTDTQYF
TGCGCCAGCAGTCGCGGGGGGAGCTACACAGATACGCAGTATTTT
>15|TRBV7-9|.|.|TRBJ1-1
CASSPLPLGATEAFF
TGTGCCAGCAGCCCCCTACCCCTGGGGGCGACTGAAGCTTTCTTT
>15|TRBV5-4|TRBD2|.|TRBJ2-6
CASSLLAGGANVLTF
TGTGCCAGCAGCTTGTTAGCGGGAGGGGCCAACGTCCTGACTTTC
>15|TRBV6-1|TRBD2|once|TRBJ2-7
CASSEKGEGSYEQYF
TGTGCCAGCAGTGAAAAAGGGGAGGGCTCCTACGAGCAGTACTTC